The 10 T cell receptor beta chains in this list originate from one sample, sequenced in a study of shared clonotypes between healthy human individuals. TCRdb keeps only in-frame clones here, not all; method: immunoSEQ multiplex PCR. The sample has some 1,400,000 clones, over 95% seen once; the top ten hold approximately 1.2%. The sample taken for sequencing was naive CD4+ T cells sorted from blood. As to subset: CD45RA+ positively selected. The receptors originated from a man aged 25 to 40 in good health.

The chain links TRBV27 to TRBJ1-5; 9 bases fit TRBD1. CDR1 is MNHEY, CDR2 SMNVEV, per germline (reference sequence). The CDR3 contains 16 residues. The junction had 5 bases not matched to a gene; V was cut back by 4 bases and J by 1 base. The chain's CDR3 is CASSSYRGLSNQPQHF. The CDR3 region has the DNA TGTGCCAGCAGTTCCTACAGGGGGCTAAGCAATCAGCCCCAGCATTTT.

J is TRBJ2-3 and V is TRBV2, with 10 bases identical to TRBD2. Germline loops: CDR1 SNHLY, CDR2 FYNNEI. This CDR3 has 23 amino acids. V dropped 4 bases and J dropped 0; count of bases not matched to a gene: 25. The CDR3 DNA reads as TGTGCCAGCAGTGGGGGCAGGGGCATTAGAGGAGGATCTAGCGGGAGCAGCACAGATACGCAGTATTTT. Its translation: CASSGGRGIRGGSSGSSTDTQYF.

This clone was recorded only once. The chain recombines TRBV28 with TRBJ2-1; 7 bases map to TRBD2. The CDR3 totals 16 residues. The junction had 13 bases not matched to a gene; V was cut back by 5 bases and J by 6 bases. The V gene's germline CDR1 is MDHEN and CDR2 SYDVKM. CDR3 region: CASSTNPASGFNEQFF. The CDR3 coding sequence is TGTGCCAGCAGTACAAACCCCGCTAGCGGATTCAATGAGCAGTTCTTC.

In the case of this clone: Within the sample, other DNA sequences also encode this same CDR3. The chain recombines TRBV18 with TRBJ2-1; 11 positions agree with TRBD2. The CDR3 totals 16 residues. Trimming at V came to 0 bases and at J to 4 bases, leaving 2 bases not matched to a gene. Germline V gene sequence: CDR1 KGHSH, CDR2 LQKENI. The CDR3 reads CASSPPGTSGYNEQFF. DNA for the CDR3: TGTGCCAGCTCACCACCAGGGACTAGCGGTTACAATGAGCAGTTCTTC. Filled out from reference TRBV18 and TRBJ2-1, the complete variable domain reads NAGVMQNPRHLVRRRGQEARLRCSPMKGHSHVYWYRQLPEEGLKFMVYLQKENIIDESGMPKERFSAEFPKEGPSILRIQQVVRGDSAAYFCASSPPGTSGYNEQFFGPGTRLTVL.

This clone was counted a single time. V usage is TRBV19 and J usage is TRBJ2-1; D uncertain. Trimming pared 4 bases from V and 8 bases from J, leaving 15 bases between. In germline, CDR1 is LNHDA, CDR2 SQIVND (reference sequence). This CDR3 region has 14 residues. The CDR3 DNA reads as TGTGCCAGTAGTAGTATAGCCCCCGGCGATGAGCAGTTCTTC. It is translated as CASSSIAPGDEQFF.

V and J are TRBV29-1 and TRBJ1-1; D is unresolved. This CDR3 contains 13 residues. The germline gives CDR1 SQVTM, CDR2 ANQGSEA. Trimming took 3 bases from V and 0 from J, leaving 8 bases between them. The CDR3 here is CSVEKGLNTEAFF. In DNA, the CDR3 is TGCAGCGTTGAGAAGGGCCTGAACACTGAAGCTTTCTTT.

This clone has a single count. J is TRBJ2-2 and V is TRBV2; 7 bases line up with TRBD2. V lost 7 bases to trimming and J lost 1 base; unmatched junction nucleotides: 3. The CDR3 has 14 amino acids. The germline gives CDR1 SNHLY, CDR2 FYNNEI. DNA of the CDR3: TGTGCCAGCACAACGGGGGGGAACACCGGGGAGCTGTTTTTT. The encoded protein is CASTTGGNTGELFF. Full variable domain (remainder filled in from reference TRBV2 and TRBJ2-2): EPEVTQTPSHQVTQMGQEVILRCVPISNHLYFYWYRQILGQKVEFLVSFYNNEISEKSEIFDDQFSVERPDGSNFTLKIRSTKLEDSAMYFCASTTGGNTGELFFGEGSRLTVL.

This clone was seen only once. The chain couples TRBV15 to TRBJ2-1, with D possibly TRBD2 on 5 matching bases. The V end was cut by 0 bases, the J end by 3 bases, with 15 bases between. Germline V lookup: CDR1 LNHNV, CDR2 YYDKDF (reference sequence). The CDR3 consists of 17 residues. CDR3: CATSRESHGKIYNEQFF. CDR3 in DNA: TGTGCCACCAGCAGAGAATCTCACGGGAAAATCTACAATGAGCAGTTCTTC.

The chain employs TRBV5-1 and TRBJ1-2; D may be TRBD1 (5 bases). The V gene's germline CDR1 is SGHRS and CDR2 YFSETQ. Trimming pared 2 bases from V and 2 bases from J, leaving 13 bases between. The CDR3 is made up of 15 amino acids. CDR3 region: CASSLTTATNYGYTF. The CDR3 region has the DNA TGCGCCAGCAGCTTAACGACAGCAACAAACTATGGCTACACCTTC.

This clone was counted a single time. The rearrangement uses TRBV4-3 and TRBJ2-3; tentatively, D is TRBD2 (6 bases). In germline, CDR1 is LGHNA, CDR2 YSLEER. CDR3 length equals 14 residues. V lost 0 bases, J lost 6 bases, and 10 bases lay in between. The CDR3, as DNA: TGCGCCAGCAGCCAAGATTGGAGGGCCGATACGCAGTATTTT. Protein sequence: CASSQDWRADTQYF.